The present entry profiles one T cell receptor beta chain with its context. Its antigen is still unknown. This sample is part of a study of cytomegalovirus exposure and HLA in healthy donors. Study-level results: A later analysis showed HLA-associated TCR beta chains outstripping equally common others in clonal expansion.

PCR employed 60 Vbeta and 13 Jbeta primers. Assay used: immunoSEQ multiplex PCR; TCRdb lists only in-frame clones, some missing. The sample yields approximately 100,000 clones, 70% to 80% seen once. With 0 bases clipped from V and 6 bases from J, the junction kept 5 bases outside the gene matches. CDR3 size: 15 residues. Germline CDR1 reads SGDLS; CDR2 reads YYNGEE. This receptor was taken from a man in his sixties in good health and CMV-seropositive. The chain carries TRBV9 and TRBJ2-7; 11 nucleotides agree with TRBD1. Sequenced: PBMCs. CDR3 in DNA: TGTGCCAGCAGCGTAGACTGGGACAGGGGGACCGAGCAGTACTTC. Its translation is CASSVDWDRGTEQYF.